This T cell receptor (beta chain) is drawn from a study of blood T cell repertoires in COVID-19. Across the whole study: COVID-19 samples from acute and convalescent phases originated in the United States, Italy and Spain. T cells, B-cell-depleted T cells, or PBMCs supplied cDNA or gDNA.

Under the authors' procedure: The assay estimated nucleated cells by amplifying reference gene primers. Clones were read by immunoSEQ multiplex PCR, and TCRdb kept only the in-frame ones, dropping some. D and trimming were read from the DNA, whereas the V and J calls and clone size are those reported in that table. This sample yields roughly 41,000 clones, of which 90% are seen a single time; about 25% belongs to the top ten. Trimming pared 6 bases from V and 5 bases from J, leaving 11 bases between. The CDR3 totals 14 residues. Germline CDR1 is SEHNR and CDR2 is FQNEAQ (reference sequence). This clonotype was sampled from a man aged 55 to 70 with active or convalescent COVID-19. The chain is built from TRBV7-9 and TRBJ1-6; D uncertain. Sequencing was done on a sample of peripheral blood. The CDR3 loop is CASRAGSDNSPLHF. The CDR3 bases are TGTGCCAGCAGAGCGGGTTCCGATAATTCACCCCTCCACTTT.